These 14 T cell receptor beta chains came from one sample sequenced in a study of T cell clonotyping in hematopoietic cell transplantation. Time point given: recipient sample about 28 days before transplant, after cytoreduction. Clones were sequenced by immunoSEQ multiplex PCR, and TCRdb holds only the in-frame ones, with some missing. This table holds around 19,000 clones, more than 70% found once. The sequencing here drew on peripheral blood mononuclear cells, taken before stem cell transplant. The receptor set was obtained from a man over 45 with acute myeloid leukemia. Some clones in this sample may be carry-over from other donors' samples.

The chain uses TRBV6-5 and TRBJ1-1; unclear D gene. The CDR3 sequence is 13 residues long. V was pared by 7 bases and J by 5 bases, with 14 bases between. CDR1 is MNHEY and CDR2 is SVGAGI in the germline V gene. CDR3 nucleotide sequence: TGTGCCAGCAATCAAGGAGTTAGTACTGAAGCTTTCTTT. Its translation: CASNQGVSTEAFF.

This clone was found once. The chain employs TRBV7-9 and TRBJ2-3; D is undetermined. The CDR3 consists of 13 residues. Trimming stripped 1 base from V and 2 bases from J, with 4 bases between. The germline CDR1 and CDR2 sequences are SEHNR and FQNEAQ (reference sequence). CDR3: CASSLVSTDTQYF. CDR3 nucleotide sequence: TGTGCCAGCAGCTTAGTCTCCACAGATACGCAGTATTTT.

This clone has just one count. The CDR3 bases are TGCAGCGTCGCCGGGGGGGTTCTTGGGGAGCTGTTTTTT. It codes for CSVAGGVLGELFF. V and J are TRBV29-1 and TRBJ2-2, with 8 bases matching TRBD2. This CDR3 region has 13 residues. Trimming removed 6 bases from V and 8 bases from J; junction bases left unmatched: 8. Germline V CDR1 and CDR2: SQVTM, ANQGSEA.

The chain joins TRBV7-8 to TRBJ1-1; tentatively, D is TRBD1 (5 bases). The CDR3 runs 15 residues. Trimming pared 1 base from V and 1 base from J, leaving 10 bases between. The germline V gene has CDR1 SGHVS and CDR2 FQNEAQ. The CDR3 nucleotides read TGTGCCAGCAGCTTAGGCGGGGGAGAGAACACTGAAGCTTTCTTT. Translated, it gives CASSLGGGENTEAFF. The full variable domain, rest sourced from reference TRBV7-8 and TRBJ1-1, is GAGVSQSPRYKVAKRGQDVALRCDPISGHVSLFWYQQALGQGPEFLTYFQNEAQLDKSGLPSDRFFAERPEGSVSTLKIQRTQQEDSAVYLCASSLGGGENTEAFFGQGTRLTVV.

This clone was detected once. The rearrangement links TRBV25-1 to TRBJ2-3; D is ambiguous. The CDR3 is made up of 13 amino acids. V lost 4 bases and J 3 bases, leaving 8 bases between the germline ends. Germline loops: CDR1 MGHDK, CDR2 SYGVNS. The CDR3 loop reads CASSGTWTDTQYF. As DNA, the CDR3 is TGTGCCAGCAGTGGGACGTGGACAGATACGCAGTATTTT.

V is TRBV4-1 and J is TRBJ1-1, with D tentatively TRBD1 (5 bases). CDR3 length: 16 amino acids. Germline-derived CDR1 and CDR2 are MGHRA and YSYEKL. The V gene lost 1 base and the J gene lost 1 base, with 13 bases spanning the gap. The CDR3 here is CASSQVLGVGNTEAFF. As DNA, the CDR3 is TGCGCCAGCAGCCAAGTTCTGGGGGTAGGGAACACTGAAGCTTTCTTT.

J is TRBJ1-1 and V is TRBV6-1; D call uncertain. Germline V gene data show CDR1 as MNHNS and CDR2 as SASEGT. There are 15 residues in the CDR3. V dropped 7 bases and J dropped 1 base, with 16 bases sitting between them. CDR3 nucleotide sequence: TGTGCCAGCATCCTAAGGGAGGGAGGGAACACTGAAGCTTTCTTT. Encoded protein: CASILREGGNTEAFF.

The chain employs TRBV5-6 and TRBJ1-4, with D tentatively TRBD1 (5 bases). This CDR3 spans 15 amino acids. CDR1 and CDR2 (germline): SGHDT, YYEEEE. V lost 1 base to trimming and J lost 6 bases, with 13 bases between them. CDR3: CASSLSAGGYEKLFF. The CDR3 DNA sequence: TGTGCCAGCAGCTTGTCGGCGGGGGGTTATGAAAAACTGTTTTTT.

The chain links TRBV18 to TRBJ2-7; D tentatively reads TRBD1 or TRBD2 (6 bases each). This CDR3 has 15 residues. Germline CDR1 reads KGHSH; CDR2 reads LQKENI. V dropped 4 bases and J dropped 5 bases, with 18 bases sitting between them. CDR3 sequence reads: CASSLGGSKDHEQYF. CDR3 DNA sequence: TGTGCCAGCTCACTCGGGGGCTCTAAGGACCACGAGCAGTACTTC.

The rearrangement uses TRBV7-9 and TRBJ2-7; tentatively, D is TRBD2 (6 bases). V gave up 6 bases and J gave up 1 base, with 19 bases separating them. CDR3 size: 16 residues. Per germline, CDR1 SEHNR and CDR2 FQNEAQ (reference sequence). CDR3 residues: CASRGGTGARSYEQYF. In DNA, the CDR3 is TGTGCCAGCAGAGGAGGGACGGGCGCCAGATCCTACGAGCAGTACTTC.

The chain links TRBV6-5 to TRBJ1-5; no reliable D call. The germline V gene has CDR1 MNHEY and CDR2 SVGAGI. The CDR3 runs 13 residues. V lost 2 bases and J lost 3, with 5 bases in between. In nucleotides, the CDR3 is TGTGCCAGCAGTTACGGTTTCAATCAGCCCCAGCATTTT. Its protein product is CASSYGFNQPQHF.

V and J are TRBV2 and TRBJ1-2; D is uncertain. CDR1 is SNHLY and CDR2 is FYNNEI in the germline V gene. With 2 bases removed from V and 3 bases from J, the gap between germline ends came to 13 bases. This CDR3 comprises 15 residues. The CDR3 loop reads CASSEPDFTYYGYTF. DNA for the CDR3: TGTGCCAGCAGTGAACCAGACTTTACCTACTATGGCTACACCTTC.

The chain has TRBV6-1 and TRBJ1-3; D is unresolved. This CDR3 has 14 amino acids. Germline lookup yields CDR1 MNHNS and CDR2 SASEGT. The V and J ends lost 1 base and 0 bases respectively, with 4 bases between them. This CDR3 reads CASSEGSSGNTIYF. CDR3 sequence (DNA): TGTGCCAGCAGTGAAGGTTCCTCTGGAAACACCATATATTTT.

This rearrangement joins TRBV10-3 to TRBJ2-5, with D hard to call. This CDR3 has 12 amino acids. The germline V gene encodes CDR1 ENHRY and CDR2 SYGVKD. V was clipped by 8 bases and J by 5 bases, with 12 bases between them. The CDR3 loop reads CAIRTDGETQYF. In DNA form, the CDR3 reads TGTGCCATCCGGACCGATGGGGAGACCCAGTACTTC.